The 21 T cell receptor beta chains below come from one sample, sequenced in a study of T-cell memory formation after mild COVID-19. MiXCR, applied by TCRdb to the 5' RACE reads, yields one record per CDR3 protein. The sample lists 300,000 to 350,000 distinct CDR3 sequences; 10% to 15% were seen once. The material sequenced was PBMCs or a T cell subset sorted from them (not recorded which). The receptors derive from a man younger than 30 who had mild COVID-19 (a few samples of this study predate the infection). Cell type and time point are not known.

The V and J genes are TRBV4-2 and TRBJ1-5; D possibly corresponds to TRBD1 (5 bases). The germline V gene encodes CDR1 LGHNA and CDR2 YNFKEQ. This CDR3 contains 15 residues. V was trimmed by 0 bases and J by 3 bases, leaving 9 bases between them. The CDR3 protein is CASSQDRGPNQPQHF. The CDR3 DNA reads as TGTGCCAGCAGCCAAGATCGGGGCCCCAATCAGCCCCAGCATTTT.

The chain recombines TRBV20-1 with TRBJ2-7, with D tentatively TRBD2 (6 bases). Deletions cut 6 bases from V and 0 bases from J, with 18 bases between. This CDR3 is 15 amino acids long. The germline gives CDR1 DFQATT, CDR2 SNEGSKA (reference sequence). For the CDR3, the DNA is TGCAGTGCCCCCAGCCGGGACTCCTTCTCCTACGAGCAGTACTTC. It codes for CSAPSRDSFSYEQYF.

This clonotype showed up just a few times. The chain recombines TRBV12-3 or TRBV12-4 with TRBJ2-7, with a weak D call TRBD1 (5 bases). The CDR3 contains 11 residues. Trimming stripped 6 bases from V and 9 bases from J, with 12 bases between. CDR3 loop: CASRLRARQYF. CDR3 bases: TGTGCCAGCAGACTCAGGGCCAGGCAGTACTTC.

This clonotype was seen a handful of times. The chain is built from TRBV7-2 and TRBJ2-7; TRBD1 agrees at 9 bases. V shed 5 bases and J 3 bases; nucleotides not matched to a gene: 5. The CDR3 totals 14 residues. Germline V gene data show CDR1 as SGHTA and CDR2 as FQGNSA. DNA of the CDR3: TGTGCCAGCAGCCCCGGGACAGGGATCTACGAGCAGTACTTC. This gives the protein CASSPGTGIYEQYF. Full variable domain (rest looked up from reference TRBV7-2 and TRBJ2-7): GAGVSQSPSNKVTEKGKDVELRCDPISGHTALYWYRQSLGQGLEFLIYFQGNSAPDKSGLPSDRFSAERTGGSVSTLTIQRTQQEDSAVYLCASSPGTGIYEQYFGPGTRLTVT.

This clonotype was recorded many times. This chain uses TRBV4-3 with TRBJ2-7, with 8 bases aligning to TRBD1. V gave up 4 bases and J gave up 4 bases; unmatched junction bases: 6. The CDR3 has 14 residues. Germline lookup yields CDR1 LGHNA and CDR2 YSLEER. This chain's CDR3 is CASSRTGLSYEQYF. CDR3 DNA sequence: TGCGCCAGCAGCCGGACAGGGCTCTCGTACGAGCAGTACTTC.

This clonotype was counted ten times or more. V usage is TRBV20-1 and J usage is TRBJ2-5; D not certain. Between the trimmed V and J ends, which lost 0 bases and 5 bases, there was a span of 16 bases. The CDR3 loop spans 15 amino acids. CDR1 and CDR2 from the germline V gene are DFQATT and SNEGSKA (reference sequence). The CDR3 region has the DNA TGCAGTGCTAGAGATCTGGCACGGATATTGGAGACCCAGTACTTC. Amino acid sequence: CSARDLARILETQYF.

The J gene is TRBJ2-5, the V gene TRBV7-2; no clear D gene. The CDR3 sequence is 11 residues long. Germline values: CDR1 SGHTA, CDR2 FQGNSA. The V gene lost 5 bases and the J gene lost 10 bases, with 11 bases spanning the gap. The CDR3 region has the DNA TGTGCCAGCAGCCCTAGTTTAGGCCAGTACTTC. It yields the protein CASSPSLGQYF.

The chain links TRBV6-2 or TRBV6-3 to TRBJ2-1, with 8 bases aligning to TRBD2. This CDR3 contains 17 residues. The junction had 10 bases not matched to a gene; V was cut back by 2 bases and J by 4 bases. The germline V gene encodes CDR1 MNHEY and CDR2 SVGEGT. Written as DNA, the CDR3 is TGTGCCAGCAGTTACCGGGGGTTGGGACTAGGTTACAATGAGCAGTTCTTC. Protein product: CASSYRGLGLGYNEQFF.

The CDR3 loop is CASSPAWATPGNTIYF. CDR3 in DNA: TGTGCCAGCAGCCCCGCGTGGGCGACTCCTGGAAACACCATATATTTT. V is TRBV7-8 and J is TRBJ1-3; the D is unclear. CDR1 and CDR2 (germline): SGHVS, FQNEAQ. Between the trimmed V and J ends, which lost 5 bases and 2 bases, there was a span of 16 bases. CDR3 size: 16 residues.

The chain has TRBV23-1 and TRBJ2-3; tentatively, D is TRBD2 (5 bases). TRBV23-1 is classed as an ORF, of uncertain function. The ends were cut back, 4 bases at V and 3 bases at J, with 17 bases in the middle. The CDR3 covers 16 residues. The DNA for the CDR3 is TGCGCCAGCAGTCTAAGGACTGAGTCGGGGACAGATACGCAGTATTTT. It yields the protein CASSLRTESGTDTQYF.

There are a few counts of this clonotype. The chain combines TRBV20-1 with TRBJ1-2; no definite D call. V gave up 5 bases and J gave up 0 bases, with 7 bases separating them. The length of the CDR3 is 12 residues. Germline V gene sequence: CDR1 DFQATT, CDR2 SNEGSKA (reference sequence). The CDR3 DNA reads TGCAGTGCTCCTCCTTCTAACTATGGCTACACCTTC. Its translation: CSAPPSNYGYTF.

V usage is TRBV10-3 and J usage is TRBJ1-4; TRBD1 is a possible D gene (5 bases). Between the trimmed V and J ends, which lost 0 bases and 8 bases, there was a span of 13 bases. The CDR3 is 15 residues long. Germline assignment: CDR1 ENHRY and CDR2 SYGVKD. CDR3 bases: TGTGCCATCAGTGAGTCGAGAGGGACTGTAGAAAAACTGTTTTTT. Amino acids: CAISESRGTVEKLFF.

The chain combines TRBV29-1 with TRBJ2-7; 7 nucleotides agree with TRBD1. The germline gives CDR1 SQVTM, CDR2 ANQGSEA. Trimming at V came to 6 bases and at J to 1 base, leaving 3 bases not matched to a gene. This CDR3 is 12 amino acids long. This CDR3 reads CSVGTDSYEQYF. The CDR3 DNA reads TGCAGCGTGGGGACAGATTCCTACGAGCAGTACTTC.

In its sample, this clonotype was seen many times. Written as DNA, the CDR3 is TGTGCCAGCAGCGTAGACGGATCCCAAGAGACCCAGTACTTC. This gives the protein CASSVDGSQETQYF. The J gene is TRBJ2-5, the V gene TRBV9; the D is unclear. Germline values: CDR1 SGDLS, CDR2 YYNGEE. V shed 0 bases and J shed 1 base, with 7 bases lying between them. The CDR3 runs 14 residues.

This clonotype was observed a few times. The rearrangement joins TRBV5-6 to TRBJ2-7; D is unresolved. CDR1 SGHDT and CDR2 YYEEEE come from the germline V gene. The CDR3 is made up of 14 amino acids. V gave up 6 bases and J gave up 3 bases, with 16 bases separating them. CDR3 sequence: CASTSSGRNYEQYF. CDR3 sequence (DNA): TGTGCCAGCACCTCCAGTGGCAGGAACTACGAGCAGTACTTC.

The sample holds a few counts of this clonotype. The genes are TRBV9 and TRBJ2-3; unclear D gene. Germline CDR1 reads SGDLS; CDR2 reads YYNGEE. The V gene lost 4 bases and the J gene lost 0 bases, with 15 bases spanning the gap. The CDR3 runs to 16 residues. DNA for the CDR3: TGTGCCAGCAGCTACTCGATCGGACGGAGCACAGATACGCAGTATTTT. Its translation is CASSYSIGRSTDTQYF.

This clonotype occurred a few times. The chain links TRBV7-2 to TRBJ2-6; perhaps TRBD1 as D (6 bases). Germline loops: CDR1 SGHTA, CDR2 FQGNSA. CDR3 length: 15 amino acids. Trimming cost V 4 bases and J 3 bases, with 10 bases left between them. Written as DNA, the CDR3 is TGTGCCAGCAGCTCGGGGACACGTGGGGCCAACGTCCTGACTTTC. It is translated as CASSSGTRGANVLTF.

This sequence joins TRBV20-1 and TRBJ2-1, with 11 bases identical to TRBD2. This CDR3 is 14 amino acids long. Looked up from germline, CDR1 is DFQATT and CDR2 is SNEGSKA (reference sequence). With V trimmed by 5 bases and J by 4 bases, 4 bases remained unmatched. DNA for the CDR3: TGCAGTGCTGTAGCGGGGGGGCTTTACAATGAGCAGTTCTTC. This encodes CSAVAGGLYNEQFF.

The chain couples TRBV6-2 or TRBV6-3 to TRBJ2-5; D perhaps matches TRBD1 (5 bases). V lost 9 bases to trimming and J lost 5 bases, with 10 bases between them. The CDR3 loop spans 11 amino acids. CDR1 is MNHEY, CDR2 SVGEGT, per germline. Written as DNA, the CDR3 is TGTGCCAGTCGACAGTCGGAGACCCAGTACTTC. It yields the protein CASRQSETQYF.

The sample holds many counts of this clonotype. The rearrangement links TRBV6-5 to TRBJ2-7, with D perhaps matching TRBD1 (6 bases). Germline loops: CDR1 MNHEY, CDR2 SVGAGI. Trimming stripped 2 bases from V and 0 bases from J, with 11 bases between. The CDR3 covers 15 residues. CDR3 protein: CASSYRGGSSYEQYF. In DNA form, the CDR3 reads TGTGCCAGCAGTTACCGAGGGGGTAGCTCCTACGAGCAGTACTTC.

This clonotype was recorded a few times. CDR3 nucleotides: TGTGCCAGCAGCTTGGGACAGGTGACCCTGGTCGGGGAGCAGTTCTTC. Translating gives CASSLGQVTLVGEQFF. This chain links TRBV5-4 with TRBJ2-1, with D possibly TRBD1 on 6 matching bases. Germline CDR1 and CDR2: SGHNT and YYREEE (reference sequence). V was cut by 0 bases and J by 10 bases, with 20 bases left in between. This CDR3 spans 16 amino acids.